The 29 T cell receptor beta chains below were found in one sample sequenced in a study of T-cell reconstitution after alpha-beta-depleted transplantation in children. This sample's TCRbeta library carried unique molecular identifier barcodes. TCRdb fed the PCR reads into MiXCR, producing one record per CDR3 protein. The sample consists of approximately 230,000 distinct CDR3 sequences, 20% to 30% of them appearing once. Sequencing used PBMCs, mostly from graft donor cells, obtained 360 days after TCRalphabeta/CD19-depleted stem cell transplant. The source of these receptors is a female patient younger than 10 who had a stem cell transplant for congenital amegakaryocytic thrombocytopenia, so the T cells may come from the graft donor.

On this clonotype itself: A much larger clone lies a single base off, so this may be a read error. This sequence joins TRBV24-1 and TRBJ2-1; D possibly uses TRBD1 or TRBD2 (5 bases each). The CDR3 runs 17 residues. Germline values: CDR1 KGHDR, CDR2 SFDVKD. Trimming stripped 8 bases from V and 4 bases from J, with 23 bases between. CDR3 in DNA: TGTGCCACCACTGACCCTTCCGGGGCAGGGCCTTACAATGAGCAGTTCTTC. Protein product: CATTDPSGAGPYNEQFF.

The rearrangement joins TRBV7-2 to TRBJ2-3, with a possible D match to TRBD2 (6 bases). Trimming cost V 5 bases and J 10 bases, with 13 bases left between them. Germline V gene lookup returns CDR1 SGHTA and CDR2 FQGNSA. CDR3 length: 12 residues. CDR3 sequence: CASSLSWGAQYF. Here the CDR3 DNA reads TGTGCCAGCAGCCTGTCCTGGGGGGCGCAGTATTTT.

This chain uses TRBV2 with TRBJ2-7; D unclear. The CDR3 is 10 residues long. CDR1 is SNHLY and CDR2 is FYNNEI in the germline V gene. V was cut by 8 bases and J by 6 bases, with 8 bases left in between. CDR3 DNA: TGTGCCAGCGGTGGCCCCGAGCAGTACTTC. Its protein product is CASGGPEQYF.

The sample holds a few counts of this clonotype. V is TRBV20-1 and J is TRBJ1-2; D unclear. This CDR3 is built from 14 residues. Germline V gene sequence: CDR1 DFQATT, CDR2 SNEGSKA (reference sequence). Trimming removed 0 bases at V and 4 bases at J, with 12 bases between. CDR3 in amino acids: CSARESGRSYGYTF. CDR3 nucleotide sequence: TGCAGTGCTAGAGAGTCGGGCAGATCCTATGGCTACACCTTC.

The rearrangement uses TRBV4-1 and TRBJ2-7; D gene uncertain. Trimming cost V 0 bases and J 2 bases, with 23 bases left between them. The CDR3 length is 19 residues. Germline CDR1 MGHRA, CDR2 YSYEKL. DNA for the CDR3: TGCGCCAGCAGCCAAGATCCGTTGCGGTTGTTATACGGTCCCTACGAGCAGTACTTC. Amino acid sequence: CASSQDPLRLLYGPYEQYF.

The CDR3 nucleotides read TGTGCCAGCAGCTTACACGTCCGGGGGCGTAACTATGGCTACACCTTC. Amino acids: CASSLHVRGRNYGYTF. The chain joins TRBV11-2 to TRBJ1-2, with D perhaps TRBD1 (6 bases). The V and J ends lost 2 bases and 1 base respectively, with 14 bases between them. Per germline, CDR1 SGHAT and CDR2 FQNNGV. The CDR3 totals 16 residues.

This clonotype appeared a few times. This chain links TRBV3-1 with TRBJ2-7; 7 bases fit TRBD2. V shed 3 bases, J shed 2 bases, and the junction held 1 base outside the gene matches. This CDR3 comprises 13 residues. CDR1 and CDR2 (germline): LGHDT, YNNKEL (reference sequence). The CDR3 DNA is TGTGCCAGCAGCCACCGGGGGGCCTACGAGCAGTACTTC. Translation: CASSHRGAYEQYF.

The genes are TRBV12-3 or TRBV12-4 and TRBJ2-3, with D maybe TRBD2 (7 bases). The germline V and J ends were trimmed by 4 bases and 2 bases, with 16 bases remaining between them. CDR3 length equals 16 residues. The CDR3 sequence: CASSSGRGGPTDTQYF. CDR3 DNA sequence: TGTGCCAGCAGTTCGGGCAGGGGAGGGCCCACAGATACGCAGTATTTT.

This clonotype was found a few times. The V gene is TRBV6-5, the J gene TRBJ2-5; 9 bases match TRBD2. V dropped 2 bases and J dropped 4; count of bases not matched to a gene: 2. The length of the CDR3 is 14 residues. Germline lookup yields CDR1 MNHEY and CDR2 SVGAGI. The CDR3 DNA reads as TGTGCCAGCAGTTACGCGGGAGGGGGAGAGACCCAGTACTTC. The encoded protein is CASSYAGGGETQYF.

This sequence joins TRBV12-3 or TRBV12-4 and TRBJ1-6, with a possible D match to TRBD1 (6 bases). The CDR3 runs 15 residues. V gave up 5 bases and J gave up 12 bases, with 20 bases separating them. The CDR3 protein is CASSRAQGPGGPLHF. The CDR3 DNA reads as TGTGCCAGCAGTCGGGCACAGGGACCCGGGGGACCCCTCCACTTT.

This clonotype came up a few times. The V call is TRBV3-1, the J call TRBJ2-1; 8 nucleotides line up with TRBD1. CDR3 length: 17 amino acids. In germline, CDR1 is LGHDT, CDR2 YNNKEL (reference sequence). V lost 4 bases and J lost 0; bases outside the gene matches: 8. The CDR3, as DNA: TGTGCCAGCAGCCGATGGACAGGGCAGATCTCCTACAATGAGCAGTTCTTC. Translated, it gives CASSRWTGQISYNEQFF.

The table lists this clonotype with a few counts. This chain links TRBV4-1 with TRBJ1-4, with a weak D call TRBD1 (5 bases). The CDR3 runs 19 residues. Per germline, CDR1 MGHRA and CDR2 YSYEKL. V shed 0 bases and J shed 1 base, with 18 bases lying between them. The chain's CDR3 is CASSQDAGPWSLTNEKLFF. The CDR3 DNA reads TGCGCCAGCAGCCAAGATGCGGGACCGTGGTCCCTAACTAATGAAAAACTGTTTTTT.

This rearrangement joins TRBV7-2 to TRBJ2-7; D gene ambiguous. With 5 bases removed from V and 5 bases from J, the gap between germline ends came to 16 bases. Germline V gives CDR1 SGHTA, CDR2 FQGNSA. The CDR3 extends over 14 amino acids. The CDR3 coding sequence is TGTGCCAGCAGCCTCGCGCAGGTTGTGGACGAGCAGTACTTC. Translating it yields CASSLAQVVDEQYF.

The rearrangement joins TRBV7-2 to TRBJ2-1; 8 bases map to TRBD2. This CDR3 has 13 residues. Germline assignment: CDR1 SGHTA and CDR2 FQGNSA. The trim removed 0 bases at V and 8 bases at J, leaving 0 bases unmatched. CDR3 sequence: CASSLATSDEQFF. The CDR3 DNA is TGTGCCAGCAGCTTAGCGACTAGCGATGAGCAGTTCTTC.

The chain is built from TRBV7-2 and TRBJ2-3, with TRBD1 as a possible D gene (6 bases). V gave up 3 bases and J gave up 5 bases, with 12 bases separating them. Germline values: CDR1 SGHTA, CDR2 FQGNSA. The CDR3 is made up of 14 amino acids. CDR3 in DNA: TGTGCCAGCAGCTTTGGGACATGGAGAGATACGCAGTATTTT. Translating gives CASSFGTWRDTQYF.

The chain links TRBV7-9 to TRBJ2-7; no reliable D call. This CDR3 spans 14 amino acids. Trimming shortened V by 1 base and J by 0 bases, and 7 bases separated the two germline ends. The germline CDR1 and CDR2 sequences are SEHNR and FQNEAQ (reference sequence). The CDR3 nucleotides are TGTGCCAGCAGCTTAGGTGCAGGCTCCTACGAGCAGTACTTC. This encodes CASSLGAGSYEQYF.

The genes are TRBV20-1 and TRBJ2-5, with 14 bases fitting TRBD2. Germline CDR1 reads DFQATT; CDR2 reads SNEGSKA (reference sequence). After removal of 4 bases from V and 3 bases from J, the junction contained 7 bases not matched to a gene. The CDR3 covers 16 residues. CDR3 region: CSATPGGLAGEETQYF. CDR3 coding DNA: TGCAGTGCTACACCTGGGGGACTAGCGGGAGAAGAGACCCAGTACTTC.

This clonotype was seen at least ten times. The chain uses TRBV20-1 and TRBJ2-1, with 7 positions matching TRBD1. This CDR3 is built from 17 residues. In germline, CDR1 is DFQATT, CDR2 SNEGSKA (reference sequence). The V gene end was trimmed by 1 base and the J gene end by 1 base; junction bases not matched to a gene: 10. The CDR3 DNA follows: TGCAGTGCTAGAGTGGCAACCGGGACAGCATCCTACAATGAGCAGTTCTTC. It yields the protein CSARVATGTASYNEQFF.

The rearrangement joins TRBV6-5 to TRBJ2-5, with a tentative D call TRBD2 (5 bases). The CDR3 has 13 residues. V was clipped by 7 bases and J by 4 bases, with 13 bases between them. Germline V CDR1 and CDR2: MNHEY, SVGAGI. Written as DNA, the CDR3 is TGTGCCAGCACTTCCCCGGGGATAGAGACCCAGTACTTC. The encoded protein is CASTSPGIETQYF.

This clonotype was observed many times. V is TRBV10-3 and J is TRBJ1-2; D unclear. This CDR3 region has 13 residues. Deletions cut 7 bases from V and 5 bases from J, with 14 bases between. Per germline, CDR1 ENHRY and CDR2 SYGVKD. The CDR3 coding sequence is TGTGCCATCACCTCTTGGGGTGAATATGGCTACACCTTC. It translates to CAITSWGEYGYTF.

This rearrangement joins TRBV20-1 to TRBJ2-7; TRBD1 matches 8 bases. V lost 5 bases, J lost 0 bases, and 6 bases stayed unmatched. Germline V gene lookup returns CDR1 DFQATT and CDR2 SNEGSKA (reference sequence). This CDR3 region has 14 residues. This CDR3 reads CSARTGLGSYEQYF. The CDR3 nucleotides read TGCAGTGCTCGGACAGGGTTAGGCTCCTACGAGCAGTACTTC.

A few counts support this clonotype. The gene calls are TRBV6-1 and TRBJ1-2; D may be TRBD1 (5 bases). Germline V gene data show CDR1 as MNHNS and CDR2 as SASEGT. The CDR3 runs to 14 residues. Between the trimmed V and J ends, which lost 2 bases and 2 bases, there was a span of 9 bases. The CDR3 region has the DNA TGTGCCAGCAGTGAATCGAGACAGAACTATGGCTACACCTTC. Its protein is CASSESRQNYGYTF.

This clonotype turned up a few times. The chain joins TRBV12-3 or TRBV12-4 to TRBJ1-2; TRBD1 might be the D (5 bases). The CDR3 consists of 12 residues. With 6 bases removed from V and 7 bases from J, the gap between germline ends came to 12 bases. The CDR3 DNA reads TGTGCCAGCAGGGGGGACTTTGCTGGCTACACCTTC. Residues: CASRGDFAGYTF.

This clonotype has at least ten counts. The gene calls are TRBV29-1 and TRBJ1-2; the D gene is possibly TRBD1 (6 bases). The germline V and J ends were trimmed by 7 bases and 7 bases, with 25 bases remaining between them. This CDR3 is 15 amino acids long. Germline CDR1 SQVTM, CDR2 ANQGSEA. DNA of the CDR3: TGCAGCGCCCGAATCGTCGGGGGCACAGCGGTTGGCTACACCTTC. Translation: CSARIVGGTAVGYTF.

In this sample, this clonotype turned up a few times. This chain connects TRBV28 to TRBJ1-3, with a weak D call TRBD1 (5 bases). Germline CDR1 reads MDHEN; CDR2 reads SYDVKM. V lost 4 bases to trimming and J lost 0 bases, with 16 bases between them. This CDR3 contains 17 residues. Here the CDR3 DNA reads TGTGCCAGCAGTTCCCGGGGCTATGACAACTCTGGAAACACCATATATTTT. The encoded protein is CASSSRGYDNSGNTIYF. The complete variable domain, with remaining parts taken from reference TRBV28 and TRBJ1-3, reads DVKVTQSSRYLVKRTGEKVFLECVQDMDHENMFWYRQDPGLGLRLIYFSYDVKMKEKGDIPEGYSVSREKKERFSLILESASTNQTSMYLCASSSRGYDNSGNTIYFGEGSWLTVV.

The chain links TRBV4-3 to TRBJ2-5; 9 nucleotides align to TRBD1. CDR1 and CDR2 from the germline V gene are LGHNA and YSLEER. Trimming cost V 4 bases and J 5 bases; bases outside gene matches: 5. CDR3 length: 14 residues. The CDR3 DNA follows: TGCGCCAGCAGCCCTACAGGGGGCTTGGAGACCCAGTACTTC. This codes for CASSPTGGLETQYF.

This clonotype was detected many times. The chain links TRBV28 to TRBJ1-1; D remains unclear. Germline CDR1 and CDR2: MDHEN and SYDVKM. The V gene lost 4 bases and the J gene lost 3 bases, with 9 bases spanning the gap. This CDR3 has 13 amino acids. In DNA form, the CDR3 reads TGTGCCAGCAGTTCTCCCTCGTACACTGAAGCTTTCTTT. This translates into CASSSPSYTEAFF.

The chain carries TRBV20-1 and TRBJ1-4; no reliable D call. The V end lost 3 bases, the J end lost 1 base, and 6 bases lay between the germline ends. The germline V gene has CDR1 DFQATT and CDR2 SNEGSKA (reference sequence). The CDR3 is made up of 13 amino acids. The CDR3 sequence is CSASGRTNEKLFF. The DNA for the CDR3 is TGCAGTGCTAGTGGTAGAACTAATGAAAAACTGTTTTTT.

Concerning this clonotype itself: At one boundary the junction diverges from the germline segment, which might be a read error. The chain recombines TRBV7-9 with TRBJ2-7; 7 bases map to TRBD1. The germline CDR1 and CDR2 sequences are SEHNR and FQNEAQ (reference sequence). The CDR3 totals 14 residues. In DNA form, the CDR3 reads TGTGCCAGCAGCCGGTCCCGGGACAGCTACGAGGAGTACTTC. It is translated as CASSRSRDSYEEYF.